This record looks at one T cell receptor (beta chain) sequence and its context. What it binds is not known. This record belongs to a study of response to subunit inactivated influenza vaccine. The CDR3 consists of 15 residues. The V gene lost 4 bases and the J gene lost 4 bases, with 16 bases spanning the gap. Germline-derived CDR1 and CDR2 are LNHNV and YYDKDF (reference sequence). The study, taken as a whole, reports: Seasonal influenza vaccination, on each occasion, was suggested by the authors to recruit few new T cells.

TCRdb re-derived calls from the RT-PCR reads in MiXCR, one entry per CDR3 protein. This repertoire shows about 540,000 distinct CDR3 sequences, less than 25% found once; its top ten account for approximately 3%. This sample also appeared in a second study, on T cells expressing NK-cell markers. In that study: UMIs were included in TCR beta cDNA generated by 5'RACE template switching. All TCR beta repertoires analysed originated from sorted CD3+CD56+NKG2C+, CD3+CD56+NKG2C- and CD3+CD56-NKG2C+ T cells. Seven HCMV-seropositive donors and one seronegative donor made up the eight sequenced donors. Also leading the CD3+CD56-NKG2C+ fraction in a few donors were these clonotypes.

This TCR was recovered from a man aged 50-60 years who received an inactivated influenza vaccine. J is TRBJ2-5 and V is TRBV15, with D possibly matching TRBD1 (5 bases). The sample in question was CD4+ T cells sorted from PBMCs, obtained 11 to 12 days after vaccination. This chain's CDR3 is CATSKGRQKGETQYF. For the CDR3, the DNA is TGTGCCACCAGCAAGGGGCGCCAAAAGGGAGAGACCCAGTACTTC.